This passage covers 5 T cell receptor beta chains from one sample sequenced in a study of cytomegalovirus exposure and HLA in healthy donors (dated by TCRdb to about 2017). Library prep was done by the immunoSEQ multiplex PCR assay. For the multiplex PCR, a mixture combining 60 forward primers for TCR Vbeta segments and 13 reverse primers for TCR Jbeta segments was used. As stored in TCRdb, this immuneACCESS dataset retains in-frame rearrangements with V and J assigned. A fraction of the clones does not appear; measured against another copy, unresolved V genes explain less than half of the discrepancy, and the remainder lacks a known reason. The sample profile shows about 180,000 clones; 84% of them were found once. The ten largest clonotypes hold approximately 1.2% of the sample. Specimen: PBMCs. The receptors come from a girl aged 2 to 10 in good health and CMV-seropositive.

This clone was seen a single time. The chain uses TRBV29-1 and TRBJ2-7; 14 bases match TRBD2. This CDR3 region has 19 residues. CDR1 is SQVTM, CDR2 ANQGSEA, per germline. The J segment lost 0 bases and the V segment lost 2 bases, leaving 12 bases of the junction unmatched. DNA for the CDR3: TGCAGCGTTGAAATGAGACTAGCGGGGGGGACAAAAAGCTCCTACGAGCAGTACTTC. Its protein product is CSVEMRLAGGTKSSYEQYF.

V gene TRBV15 combines with J gene TRBJ1-4; 10 positions match TRBD1. V gave up 5 bases and J gave up 7 bases; unmatched junction bases: 7. The CDR3 loop spans 15 amino acids. Per germline, CDR1 LNHNV and CDR2 YYDKDF (reference sequence). DNA for the CDR3: TGTGCCACCAGCTCTCGACAGGGGGCGGGTGAAAAACTGTTTTTT. This translates into CATSSRQGAGEKLFF.

V usage is TRBV4-1 and J usage is TRBJ1-1, with 8 bases aligning to TRBD1. The CDR3 is 15 amino acids. Looked up from germline, CDR1 is MGHRA and CDR2 is YSYEKL. Losses at the gene ends were 2 bases for V and 1 base for J; bases not matched to a gene: 3. CDR3 protein: CASSQPGTGNTEAFF. The CDR3 DNA reads as TGCGCCAGCAGCCAACCCGGGACAGGGAACACTGAAGCTTTCTTT.

This clone appeared a single time. This chain joins TRBV30 and TRBJ2-1; TRBD2 agrees at 14 bases. The CDR3 is 15 residues long. In germline, CDR1 is GTSNPN, CDR2 SVGIG (reference sequence). Trimming cost V 5 bases and J 4 bases; bases outside gene matches: 4. This chain's CDR3 is CAWGGTSGSYNEQFF. As DNA, the CDR3 is TGTGCCTGGGGAGGGACTAGCGGGAGTTACAATGAGCAGTTCTTC.

The chain is built from TRBV10-2 and TRBJ1-5; the D gene is possibly TRBD1 (5 bases). Germline V CDR1 and CDR2: WSHSY, SAAADI. The V gene lost 5 bases and the J gene lost 4 bases, with 12 bases spanning the gap. The CDR3 has 14 amino acids. CDR3 bases: TGCGCCAGCAGTTGGGGGGGTCAAAATCAGCCCCAGCATTTT. It encodes CASSWGGQNQPQHF.